The present entry profiles one T cell receptor beta chain with its context. Its antigen is still unknown. CDR1 is SGHRS and CDR2 is YFSETQ in the germline V gene. The CDR3 runs 12 residues. V was trimmed by 4 bases and J by 6 bases, leaving 9 bases between them. These data belong to a study of a mutant IDH1 vaccine in newly diagnosed glioma. Turning to the study itself: Pretreatment consisted of radiotherapy, temozolomide, or both, with most receiving both.

Study-wide results and limits: The vaccine induced immune responses, and these occurred in around 94% of patients.

TCRdb's copy holds only in-frame clones and misses some; the assay was immunoSEQ multiplex PCR. The data hold 40,000 or so clones, with approximately 84% observed a single time. Described time point: week 23, last vaccination. Each vaccine dose was 300 ug of mutant IDH1 20-mer peptide, with topical imiquimod. The J gene is TRBJ2-3, the V gene TRBV5-1; tentatively, D is TRBD1 (5 bases). The receptor comes from a woman between 18 and 29 years old with glioma. Some clones in this sample may be carry-over from other donors' samples. Sequencing was performed on PBMCs, taken from a glioma patient whose treatment included an IDH1 peptide vaccine. The CDR3 nucleotides read TGCGCCAGCAGCCCGTCAGGGGATACGCAGTATTTT. Translating it yields CASSPSGDTQYF. Filled out from reference TRBV5-1 and TRBJ2-3, the complete variable domain reads KAGVTQTPRYLIKTRGQQVTLSCSPISGHRSVSWYQQTPGQGLQFLFEYFSETQRNKGNFPGRFSGRQFSNSRSEMNVSTLELGDSALYLCASSPSGDTQYFGPGTRLTVL.